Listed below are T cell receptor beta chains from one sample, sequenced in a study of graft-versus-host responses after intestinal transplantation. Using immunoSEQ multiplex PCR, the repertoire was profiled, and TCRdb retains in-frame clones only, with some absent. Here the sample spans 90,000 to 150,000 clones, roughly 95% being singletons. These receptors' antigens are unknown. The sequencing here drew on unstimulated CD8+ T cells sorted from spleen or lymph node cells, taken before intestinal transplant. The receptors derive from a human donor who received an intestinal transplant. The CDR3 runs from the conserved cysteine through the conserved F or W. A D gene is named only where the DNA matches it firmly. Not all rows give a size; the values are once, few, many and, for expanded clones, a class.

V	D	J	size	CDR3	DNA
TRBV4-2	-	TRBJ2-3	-	CASSQRLERVERDTQYF	TGTGCCAGCAGCCAGCGACTAGAGCGGGTTGAGAGAGATACGCAGTATTTT
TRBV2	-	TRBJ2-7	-	CASSGTSRNEQYF	TGTGCCAGCAGTGGCACTAGCAGGAACGAGCAGTACTTC
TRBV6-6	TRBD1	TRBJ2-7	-	CASIKTGTGPYEQYF	TGTGCCAGCATAAAGACCGGGACAGGGCCCTACGAGCAGTACTTC
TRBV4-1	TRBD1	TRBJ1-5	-	CASSPRQGNSNQPQHF	TGCGCCAGCAGCCCCCGACAGGGGAATAGCAATCAGCCCCAGCATTTT
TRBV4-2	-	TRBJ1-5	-	CASSQERQAGRVFSNQPQHF	TGTGCCAGCAGCCAAGAACGTCAGGCAGGTAGAGTATTTAGCAATCAGCCCCAGCATTTT
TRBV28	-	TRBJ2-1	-	CASSQDRRAHNEQFF	TGTGCCAGCAGCCAGGACAGAAGGGCCCACAATGAGCAGTTCTTC
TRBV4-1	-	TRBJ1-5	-	CASRPTGQSNQPQHF	TGCGCCAGCCGCCCAACAGGGCAGAGCAATCAGCCCCAGCATTTT
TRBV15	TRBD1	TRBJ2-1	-	CATSSVPPGQGEFVNEQFF	TGTGCCACCAGCAGTGTACCGCCGGGACAGGGGGAATTTGTAAATGAGCAGTTCTTC
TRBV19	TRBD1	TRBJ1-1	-	CASEYGTGNLQAFF	TGTGCCAGTGAATACGGGACAGGGAATCTCCAAGCTTTCTTT
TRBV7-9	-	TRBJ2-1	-	CASSLGLARQFF	TGTGCCAGCAGCTTAGGCCTAGCTCGGCAGTTCTTC
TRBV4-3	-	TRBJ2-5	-	CASSPSGGETQYF	TGCGCCAGCAGCCCCAGTGGAGGAGAGACCCAGTACTTC
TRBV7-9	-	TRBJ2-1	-	CASTHWDFNTTEQFF	TGTGCCAGCACCCATTGGGACTTCAACACCACTGAGCAGTTCTTC
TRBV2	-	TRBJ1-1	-	CAVWTSNTEAFF	TGTGCCGTCTGGACGAGTAACACTGAAGCTTTCTTT
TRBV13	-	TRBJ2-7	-	CASRGGSFYEQYF	TGTGCCAGCAGAGGGGGGTCCTTCTACGAGCAGTACTTC
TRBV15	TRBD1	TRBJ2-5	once	CATSRVGTGRQETQYF	TGTGCCACCAGCAGGGTCGGGACAGGTAGACAAGAGACCCAGTACTTC
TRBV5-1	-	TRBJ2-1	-	CASSLYTSWANEQFF	TGCGCCAGCAGCTTGTACACTAGCTGGGCCAATGAGCAGTTCTTC
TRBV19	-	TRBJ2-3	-	CASSKTGRTDTQYF	TGTGCCAGTAGTAAGACGGGCCGCACAGATACGCAGTATTTT
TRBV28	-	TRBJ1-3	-	CASSPPGHRSGNTIYF	TGTGCCAGCAGTCCCCCAGGACACCGCTCTGGAAACACCATATATTTT
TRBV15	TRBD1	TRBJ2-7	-	CATGDRGYEQYF	TGTGCCACCGGGGACAGGGGTTACGAGCAGTACTTC
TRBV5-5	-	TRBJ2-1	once	CASSLAYGAGNEQFF	TGTGCCAGCAGCTTGGCATACGGGGCGGGAAATGAGCAGTTCTTC
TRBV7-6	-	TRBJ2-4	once	CASSLATGVLAKNIQYF	TGTGCCAGCAGCTTAGCGACGGGGGTTCTAGCCAAAAACATTCAGTACTTC
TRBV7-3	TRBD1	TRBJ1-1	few	CASSLRTGAGTEAFF	TGTGCCAGCAGCTTAAGGACAGGGGCCGGAACTGAAGCTTTCTTT
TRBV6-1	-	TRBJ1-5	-	CASSEGSTGNQPQHF	TGTGCCAGCAGTGAAGGATCGACGGGCAATCAGCCCCAGCATTTT
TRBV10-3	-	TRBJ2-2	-	CAINRADEGIAGELFF	TGTGCCATCAACCGCGCCGATGAGGGGATCGCCGGGGAGCTGTTTTTT
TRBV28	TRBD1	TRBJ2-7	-	CASSLGDRGNEQYF	TGTGCCAGCAGTTTAGGGGACAGGGGCAACGAGCAGTACTTC
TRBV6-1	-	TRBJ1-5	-	CASRSDPQGNQPQHF	TGTGCCAGCAGATCGGACCCCCAAGGCAATCAGCCCCAGCATTTT
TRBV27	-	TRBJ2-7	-	CASSFGYEQYF	TGTGCCAGCAGTTTTGGGTACGAGCAGTACTTC
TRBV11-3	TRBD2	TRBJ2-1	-	CASSSTSGRGNEQFF	TGTGCCAGCAGCTCCACTAGCGGGAGAGGAAATGAGCAGTTCTTC
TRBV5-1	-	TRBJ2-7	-	CASSLGGGYEQYF	TGCGCCAGCAGCTTAGGGGGAGGCTACGAGCAGTACTTC
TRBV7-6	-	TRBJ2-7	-	CASRPEDTPTYEQYF	TGTGCCAGCAGACCAGAGGACACGCCAACCTACGAGCAGTACTTC
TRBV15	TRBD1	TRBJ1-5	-	CATSRTGRDQPQHF	TGTGCCACCAGCAGGACAGGGAGGGATCAGCCCCAGCATTTT
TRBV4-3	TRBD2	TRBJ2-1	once	CASSQVSGRAANEQFF	TGCGCCAGCAGCCAGGTTAGCGGGAGGGCCGCCAATGAGCAGTTCTTC
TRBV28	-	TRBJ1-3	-	CAQSARGSVGNTIYF	TGTGCTCAATCCGCGCGGGGTAGCGTCGGAAACACCATATATTTT
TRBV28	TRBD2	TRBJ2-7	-	CASSFGLAAPYEQYF	TGTGCCAGCAGTTTTGGGCTAGCGGCCCCCTACGAGCAGTACTTC
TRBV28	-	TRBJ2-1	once	CASSFLYNEQFF	TGTGCCAGCAGTTTCCTATACAATGAGCAGTTCTTC
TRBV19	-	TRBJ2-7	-	CASSMSRTYEQYF	TGTGCCAGTAGTATGAGCCGTACCTACGAGCAGTACTTC
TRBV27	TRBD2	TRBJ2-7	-	CASSLSKGAGVPYEQYF	TGTGCCAGCAGTTTATCGAAGGGAGCGGGAGTTCCCTACGAGCAGTACTTC
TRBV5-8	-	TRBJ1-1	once	CASSLCVDEMNTEAFF	TGTGCCAGCAGCTTGTGCGTAGACGAAATGAACACTGAAGCTTTCTTT
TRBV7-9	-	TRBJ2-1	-	CASRSGGHNEQFF	TGTGCCAGCAGATCAGGGGGGCATAATGAGCAGTTCTTC
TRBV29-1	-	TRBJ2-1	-	CSVRQPARNEQFF	TGCAGCGTTAGACAACCCGCCCGCAATGAGCAGTTCTTC
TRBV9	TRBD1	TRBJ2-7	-	CASKGQGHEQYF	TGTGCCAGCAAAGGACAGGGCCACGAGCAGTACTTC